This T cell receptor beta chain was sequenced for a study of T cell responses to AZD1222 COVID-19 vaccine. In the study overall: Second-dose recipients at about 4 or about 12 weeks were treated as one pooled group. General study results and limits: A reported finding is that nearly half of spike-specific TCRs target unmutated variant regions. Most donors were white British and more were female, and clonal diversity was possibly underestimated.

Germline CDR1 SGHNT, CDR2 YENEEA. The CDR3 covers 15 residues. Trimming cost V 1 base and J 7 bases, with 14 bases left between them. In the case of this clone: Antigen unknown.

Data came from immunoSEQ multiplex PCR; TCRdb stores just in-frame clones and leaves some out. The top ten hold 4.5% to 6% of the sample, which has 130,000 or so clones, about 93% seen once. The sample in question was peripheral blood, obtained on day 0 of AZD1222 vaccination. V gene TRBV11-3 combines with J gene TRBJ2-1, with a weak D call TRBD1 (6 bases). This receptor was identified in an adult in good health. This chain's CDR3 is CASSLGGGNLNEQFF. CDR3 DNA sequence: TGTGCCAGCAGCTTAGGAGGGGGAAATTTGAATGAGCAGTTCTTC. Drawing the rest from reference TRBV11-3 and TRBJ2-1, the complete variable domain is EAGVVQSPRYKIIEKKQPVAFWCNPISGHNTLYWYLQNLGQGPELLIRYENEEAVDDSQLPKDRFSAERLKGVDSTLKIQPAELGDSAVYLCASSLGGGNLNEQFFGPGTRLTVL.